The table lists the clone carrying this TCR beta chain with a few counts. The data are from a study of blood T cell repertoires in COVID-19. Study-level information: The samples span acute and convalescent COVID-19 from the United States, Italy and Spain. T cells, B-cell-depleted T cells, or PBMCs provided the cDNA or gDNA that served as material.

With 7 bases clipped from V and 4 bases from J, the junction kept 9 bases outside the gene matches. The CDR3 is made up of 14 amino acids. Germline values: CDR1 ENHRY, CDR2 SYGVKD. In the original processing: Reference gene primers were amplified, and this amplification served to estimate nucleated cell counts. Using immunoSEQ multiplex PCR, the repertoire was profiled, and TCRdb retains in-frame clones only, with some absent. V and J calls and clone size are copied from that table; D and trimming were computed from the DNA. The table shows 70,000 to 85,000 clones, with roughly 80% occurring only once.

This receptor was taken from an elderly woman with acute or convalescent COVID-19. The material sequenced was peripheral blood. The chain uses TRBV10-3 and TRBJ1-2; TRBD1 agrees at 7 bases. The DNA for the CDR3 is TGTGCCATCACCCCCGGACAGGAGATCTATGGCTACACCTTC. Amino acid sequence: CAITPGQEIYGYTF.